The sample holds a few counts of the clone carrying this TCR beta chain. What it recognizes is unknown. This sample stems from a study of cytomegalovirus exposure and HLA in healthy donors. Use of 60 Vbeta and 13 Jbeta primers characterized the PCR. Using immunoSEQ multiplex PCR, the repertoire was profiled, and TCRdb retains in-frame clones only, with some absent. The sample lists about 76,000 clones, 78% occurring once. Germline loops: CDR1 KGHSH, CDR2 LQKENI. CDR3 length equals 19 residues. The V segment lost 0 bases and the J segment 0 bases; nucleotides outside the gene matches: 7. Study results and limitations: HLA restriction was apparent for most CMV-associated TCR beta chains in a later analysis.

The chain joins TRBV18 to TRBJ2-6; 8 bases fit TRBD1. This TCR derives from a woman between 35 and 50 years old in good health and CMV-seropositive. The specimen sequenced was PBMCs. DNA of the CDR3: TGTGCCAGCTCACCACCGGTCAGGGGGCTATACTCTGGGGCCAACGTCCTGACTTTC. Protein sequence: CASSPPVRGLYSGANVLTF.